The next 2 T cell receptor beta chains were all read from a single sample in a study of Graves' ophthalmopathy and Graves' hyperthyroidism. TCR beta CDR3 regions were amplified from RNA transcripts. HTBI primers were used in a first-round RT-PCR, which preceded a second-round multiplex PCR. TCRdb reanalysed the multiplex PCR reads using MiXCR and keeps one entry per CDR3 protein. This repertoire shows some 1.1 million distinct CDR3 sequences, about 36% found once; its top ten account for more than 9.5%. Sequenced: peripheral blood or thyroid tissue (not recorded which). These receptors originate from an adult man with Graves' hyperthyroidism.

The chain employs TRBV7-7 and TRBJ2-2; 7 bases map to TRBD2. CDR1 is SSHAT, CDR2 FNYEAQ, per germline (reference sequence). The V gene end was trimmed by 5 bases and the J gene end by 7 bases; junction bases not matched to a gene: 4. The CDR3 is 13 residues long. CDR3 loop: CASSARTSGELFF. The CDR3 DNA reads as TGTGCCAGCAGCGCTAGGACTAGCGGGGAGCTGTTTTTT.

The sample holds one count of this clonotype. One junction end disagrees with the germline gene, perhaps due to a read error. In DNA form, the CDR3 reads TGTGCCAGCAGGCCCAGGGGCGGCGAGCAGTACTTC. Its translation is CASRPRGGEQYF. The V and J genes are TRBV5-1 and TRBJ2-7, with a weak D call TRBD1 (6 bases). Per the germline V gene, CDR1 is SGHRS and CDR2 is YFSETQ. This CDR3 has 12 residues.